Listed here are 20 T cell receptor beta chains from one sample, sequenced in a study of read filtering for tumor transcriptome and immune sequencing. The library was built from roughly 400 ng RNA with molecular barcoded adaptors for alpha/delta and beta/gamma chains. TCRdb reprocessed the reads with MiXCR, giving one entry per CDR3 protein. Of about 130,000 distinct CDR3 sequences listed, over 10% are singletons. The specimen was a population of CD138-negative cells sorted from bone marrow. These TCRs come from a donor aged 40 or over with multiple myeloma.

This clonotype has at least ten counts. V usage is TRBV29-1 and J usage is TRBJ2-7, with 11 bases that match TRBD1. Losses at the gene ends were 7 bases for V and 7 bases for J; bases not matched to a gene: 9. CDR3 length: 13 residues. CDR1 is SQVTM and CDR2 is ANQGSEA in the germline V gene. In DNA form, the CDR3 reads TGCAGCGCCACGGGACAGGGGGGAAGTGAGCAGTACTTC. It codes for CSATGQGGSEQYF.

This clonotype was counted at least ten times. This chain connects TRBV9 to TRBJ2-3, with TRBD1 as a possible D gene (6 bases). The CDR3 loop spans 15 amino acids. Between the trimmed V and J ends, which lost 0 bases and 1 base, there was a span of 9 bases. The germline CDR1 and CDR2 sequences are SGDLS and YYNGEE. The CDR3 bases are TGTGCCAGCAGCGTAGGCGCAGGGGGCACAGATACGCAGTATTTT. Translation gives CASSVGAGGTDTQYF.

In this sample, this clonotype turned up once. This rearrangement joins TRBV6-4 to TRBJ1-1; 7 bases are shared with TRBD1. There are 15 residues in the CDR3. Trimming at V came to 2 bases and at J to 5 bases, leaving 8 bases not matched to a gene. Germline V gene sequence: CDR1 MRHNA, CDR2 SNTAGT. DNA of the CDR3: TGTGCCAGCAGTGACGAGGCAGGGGGAGGTACTGAAGCTTTCTTT. As protein: CASSDEAGGGTEAFF.

The sample holds many counts of this clonotype. The chain uses TRBV6-1 and TRBJ2-1, with 11 bases matching TRBD2. Germline V gene lookup returns CDR1 MNHNS and CDR2 SASEGT. The CDR3 runs to 15 residues. Trimming cost V 8 bases and J 7 bases; bases outside gene matches: 10. CDR3 residues: CASHLWGTSGNEQFF. The DNA for the CDR3 is TGTGCCAGCCACCTCTGGGGGACTAGCGGAAATGAGCAGTTCTTC.

As to this clonotype: A much larger clone differs by one base, so this may be a read error. Likely a read error: the CDR3 ends without its conserved phenylalanine or tryptophan. The chain is built from TRBV20-1 and TRBJ2-7; 10 bases map to TRBD1. The ends lost 5 bases at V and 2 bases at J; junction bases unmatched: 6. The CDR3 has 14 amino acids. Germline values: CDR1 DFQATT, CDR2 SNEGSKA (reference sequence). The CDR3 sequence: CSARPGQGAYEQYS. The DNA of the CDR3 is TGCAGTGCTCGACCCGGACAGGGGGCCTACGAGCAGTACTCC.

This clonotype was counted a few times. The rearrangement links TRBV11-1 to TRBJ2-5; 10 nucleotides line up with TRBD2. The CDR3 contains 18 residues. The junction had 16 bases not matched to a gene; V was cut back by 5 bases and J by 4 bases. Germline CDR1 reads SGHAT; CDR2 reads FQDESV (reference sequence). CDR3 amino acids: CASSRRTGWASGGETQYF. CDR3 sequence (DNA): TGTGCCAGCAGCCGTCGAACAGGGTGGGCTAGCGGGGGAGAGACCCAGTACTTC.

This clonotype was picked up many times. The chain has TRBV18 and TRBJ2-5, with 7 bases lining up with TRBD1. The CDR3 has 14 amino acids. With 0 bases clipped from V and 4 bases from J, the junction kept 2 bases outside the gene matches. CDR1 is KGHSH, CDR2 LQKENI, per germline. CDR3: CASSPPGTVETQYF. The CDR3 nucleotides are TGTGCCAGCTCACCACCAGGGACAGTAGAGACCCAGTACTTC.

This clonotype came up many times. The J gene is TRBJ2-1, the V gene TRBV7-2; 9 bases match TRBD2. In germline, CDR1 is SGHTA, CDR2 FQGNSA. The CDR3 has 16 amino acids. After removal of 6 bases from V and 6 bases from J, the junction contained 12 bases not matched to a gene. The DNA of the CDR3 is TGTGCCAGCAGTCCACCCCCCCAGCGGGGGGCCAATGAGCAGTTCTTC. Translating gives CASSPPPQRGANEQFF.

This clonotype was recorded many times. The chain carries TRBV5-1 and TRBJ2-1; tentatively, D is TRBD1 or TRBD2 (6 bases each). The CDR3 length is 16 residues. Trimming cost V 3 bases and J 6 bases, with 19 bases left between them. From germline, CDR1 is SGHRS and CDR2 YFSETQ. The CDR3 loop reads CASSSDIGGAANEQFF. The CDR3, as DNA: TGCGCCAGCAGCTCCGACATCGGGGGCGCTGCCAATGAGCAGTTCTTC.

This clonotype was recorded many times. The chain recombines TRBV4-2 with TRBJ2-1, with 11 bases aligning to TRBD2. V lost 0 bases and J lost 8; bases outside the gene matches: 21. This CDR3 region has 21 residues. Germline V gives CDR1 LGHNA, CDR2 YNFKEQ. DNA for the CDR3: TGTGCCAGCAGCCAAGATCTTCCAGGGGCCCCCCTAGCGGGGGGCCTGGATGAGCAGTTCTTC. Amino acids: CASSQDLPGAPLAGGLDEQFF.

Ten or more counts support this clonotype. The chain uses TRBV7-2 and TRBJ2-7, with 9 bases matching TRBD1. Per germline, CDR1 SGHTA and CDR2 FQGNSA. V shed 5 bases and J 5 bases; nucleotides not matched to a gene: 7. The CDR3 is made up of 14 amino acids. In DNA, the CDR3 is TGTGCCAGCAGCGTCCGGGACAGGGTCCACGAGCAGTACTTC. Amino acids: CASSVRDRVHEQYF.

A word on this clonotype: A single base separates this from a much larger clone, so it may be a read error. The chain combines TRBV4-2 with TRBJ2-2, with D perhaps TRBD2 (6 bases). CDR3 length equals 13 residues. The germline CDR1 and CDR2 sequences are LGHNA and YNFKEQ. As DNA, the CDR3 is TGTGCCAGCAGCCAAGGGGCTGGCGGGGAGCTGCTTTTT. This gives the protein CASSQGAGGELLF.

This clonotype has only a few counts. This is likely an artifact of a read error, given a far larger clone one base away. This rearrangement joins TRBV11-3 to TRBJ2-1; D gene uncertain. CDR1 SGHNT and CDR2 YENEEA come from the germline V gene. Trimming shortened V by 2 bases and J by 5 bases, and 19 bases separated the two germline ends. CDR3 length equals 17 residues. The CDR3 region has the DNA TGTGCCAGCAGCTTAAGGTCGGGCACACGCCTGAACAATGAGCAGTTCTTC. It codes for CASSLRSGTRLNNEQFF.

The chain carries TRBV5-1 and TRBJ1-4; 7 bases map to TRBD1. After removal of 4 bases from V and 4 bases from J, the junction contained 7 bases not matched to a gene. Germline CDR1 SGHRS, CDR2 YFSETQ. The CDR3 has 15 residues. CDR3 sequence: CASSPGTARNEKLFF. CDR3 DNA sequence: TGCGCCAGCAGCCCGGGGACAGCCCGTAATGAAAAACTGTTTTTT.

In this sample, this clonotype turned up many times. V gene TRBV29-1 combines with J gene TRBJ2-1; 7 positions agree with TRBD2. The V gene end was trimmed by 2 bases and the J gene end by 6 bases; junction bases not matched to a gene: 7. This CDR3 has 14 amino acids. Germline loops: CDR1 SQVTM, CDR2 ANQGSEA. The CDR3 spells CSVEYAGAGNEQFF. In DNA form, the CDR3 reads TGCAGCGTTGAATACGCGGGAGCGGGCAATGAGCAGTTCTTC.

This clonotype was counted ten times or more. This rearrangement joins TRBV30 to TRBJ2-5; D is tentatively TRBD1 or TRBD2 (5 bases each). There are 15 residues in the CDR3. V was clipped by 0 bases and J by 5 bases, with 16 bases between them. CDR1 and CDR2 (germline): GTSNPN, SVGIG (reference sequence). The CDR3 here is CAWSVEGAGRETQYF. CDR3 sequence (DNA): TGTGCCTGGAGTGTAGAGGGCGCAGGGCGGGAGACCCAGTACTTC.

With regard to this clonotype: A much larger clonotype is one base distant, so this may be a read error. Since no conserved phenylalanine or tryptophan closes the CDR3, a read error is the likely cause. V gene TRBV7-2 combines with J gene TRBJ2-3; no clear D gene. Germline V gene sequence: CDR1 SGHTA, CDR2 FQGNSA. Deletions cut 5 bases from V and 4 bases from J, with 10 bases between. CDR3 length equals 13 residues. This CDR3 is CASSPQTADTQYL. The CDR3 DNA reads TGTGCCAGCAGCCCCCAGACGGCAGATACGCAGTATCTT.

This clonotype has a count of ten or more. The chain has TRBV5-1 and TRBJ1-6, with 8 bases identical to TRBD1. CDR3 length: 14 amino acids. The germline V gene has CDR1 SGHRS and CDR2 YFSETQ. V was pared by 7 bases and J by 7 bases, with 7 bases of the junction left unmatched. Here the CDR3 reads CASATGEKNSPLHF. CDR3 nucleotide sequence: TGCGCCAGCGCGACAGGGGAGAAGAATTCACCCCTCCACTTT.

This clonotype was seen more than once but under ten times. A far larger clone is just one base off, so this is likely a read error. This chain connects TRBV6-5 to TRBJ2-5, with TRBD2 as a possible D gene (6 bases). Germline CDR1 reads MNHEY; CDR2 reads SVGAGI. The CDR3 length is 15 residues. V shed 8 bases and J shed 4 bases, with 20 bases lying between them. For the CDR3, the DNA is TGTGCCAGCGTCCTACCGGGAGTGAATTCAGAGACCCAGTACTTC. This encodes CASVLPGVNSETQYF.

This clonotype was seen repeatedly, ten times or more. The chain couples TRBV5-1 to TRBJ2-1; 11 positions agree with TRBD2. The CDR3 is made up of 18 amino acids. Trimming cost V 3 bases and J 4 bases; bases outside gene matches: 12. Germline loops: CDR1 SGHRS, CDR2 YFSETQ. Here the CDR3 reads CASSWPETSGVSYNEQFF. Written as DNA, the CDR3 is TGCGCCAGCAGCTGGCCAGAGACTAGCGGGGTGTCGTACAATGAGCAGTTCTTC.